This is a list of T cell receptor beta chains from one sample in a study of Ad26.COV2.S vaccination and SARS-CoV-2 variants. TCRdb's table, derived via immunoSEQ multiplex PCR, lists solely in-frame clones and lacks some. Here the sample spans around 400,000 clones, about nine tenths being singletons. Material: peripheral blood, obtained in a trial of Ad26.COV2.S vaccine versus placebo. The receptors originated from a person aged 18-60 years who received the Ad26.COV2.S COVID-19 vaccine or a placebo. Each CDR3 is given with its conserved first and last residue. The order of the fields is D gene, V gene, clone size, J gene, CDR3 protein, CDR3 DNA. A D gene is named only where the DNA matches it firmly. Clone size is given for some rows only: seen once, a few or many times, or a class if the clone is expanded.

-	TRBV19	-	TRBJ2-2	CATRDWNTGELFF	TGTGCCACCCGGGACTGGAACACCGGGGAGCTGTTTTTT
-	TRBV7-6	once	TRBJ2-3	CASRPLKGRDTDTQYF	TGTGCCAGCCGCCCCCTAAAGGGCCGGGACACAGATACGCAGTATTTT
-	TRBV12-3/TRBV12-4	-	TRBJ1-5	CASSLGITPQHF	TGTGCCAGCAGTTTGGGGATCACACCCCAGCATTTT
TRBD2	TRBV5-4	-	TRBJ2-6	CASSGRGALSGANVLTF	TGTGCCAGCAGCGGGCGGGGGGCCCTCTCTGGGGCCAACGTCCTGACTTTC
TRBD2	TRBV10-2	-	TRBJ2-7	CASEGPSGMPYEQYF	TGCGCCAGCGAGGGTCCTAGCGGGATGCCCTACGAGCAGTACTTC
-	TRBV24-1	once	TRBJ2-1	CATSDSPAGGEQFF	TGTGCCACCAGTGATAGCCCCGCCGGGGGTGAGCAGTTCTTC
TRBD1	TRBV7-2	-	TRBJ2-5	CASRPGQGETQYF	TGTGCCAGCAGACCGGGACAGGGGGAGACCCAGTACTTC
-	TRBV6-5	-	TRBJ2-3	CASSYSSSPSGDTQYF	TGTGCCAGCAGTTACTCGAGCTCCCCGTCCGGAGATACGCAGTATTTT
-	TRBV19	-	TRBJ1-5	CASSITARGGRGSNQPQHF	TGTGCCAGTAGTATAACCGCCCGGGGCGGGAGAGGGAGCAATCAGCCCCAGCATTTT
TRBD2	TRBV5-1	-	TRBJ2-7	CASSLGMGLASYEQYF	TGCGCCAGCAGCTTGGGGATGGGACTAGCGTCCTACGAGCAGTACTTC
TRBD1	TRBV2	-	TRBJ1-2	CASSLGQGLGGYTF	TGTGCCAGCAGTCTCGGACAGGGACTCGGTGGCTACACCTTC
-	TRBV9	-	TRBJ1-3	CASSSPGSSGNTIYF	TGTGCCAGCAGCTCTCCGGGGAGCTCTGGAAACACCATATATTTT
-	TRBV6-5	-	TRBJ2-7	CASSTLLGDEQYF	TGTGCCAGCAGTACCTTGCTTGGGGACGAGCAGTACTTC
-	TRBV7-3	-	TRBJ2-1	CASSPLLGTYNEQFF	TGTGCCAGCAGCCCCCTACTAGGAACCTACAATGAGCAGTTCTTC
-	TRBV2	-	TRBJ1-5	CVPGEGPGNQPQHF	TGTGTCCCAGGGGAGGGGCCGGGCAATCAGCCCCAGCATTTT
TRBD1	TRBV9	-	TRBJ2-1	CASSVAGGQTHNEQFF	TGTGCCAGCAGCGTAGCAGGGGGACAAACACACAATGAGCAGTTCTTC
TRBD2	TRBV9	-	TRBJ2-7	CASSGRPGLADYEQYF	TGTGCCAGCAGCGGCCGGCCGGGACTAGCGGATTACGAGCAGTACTTC
-	TRBV6-1	-	TRBJ1-2	CASSDRQANYGYTF	TGTGCCAGCAGTGACCGACAAGCTAACTATGGCTACACCTTC
-	TRBV2	-	TRBJ1-6	CASSGQGRQSGSPLHF	TGTGCCAGCAGTGGACAAGGACGTCAGAGTGGGTCACCCCTCCACTTT
TRBD2	TRBV3-1/TRBV3-2	-	TRBJ2-1	CASSHRGRVHEQFF	TGTGCCAGCAGCCATAGAGGGAGGGTACATGAGCAGTTCTTC
TRBD2	TRBV7-2	-	TRBJ2-7	CASSSLGGGQQYF	TGTGCCAGCAGCTCTCTCGGGGGGGGACAGCAGTACTTC
TRBD1	TRBV30	once	TRBJ2-7	CAWSFTGGRYEQYF	TGTGCCTGGAGTTTTACAGGGGGCCGGTACGAGCAGTACTTC
-	TRBV4-3	-	TRBJ2-1	CASSQGSNEQFF	TGCGCCAGCAGCCAAGGGAGCAATGAGCAGTTCTTC
-	TRBV7-2	once	TRBJ1-2	CASSLLNGYTF	TGTGCCAGCAGCTTATTAAATGGCTACACCTTC
TRBD1	TRBV7-3	-	TRBJ2-1	CASSFLGQGADNEQFF	TGTGCCAGCAGCTTTTTGGGACAGGGGGCGGACAATGAGCAGTTCTTC
TRBD2	TRBV30	-	TRBJ2-2	CAWRGGAGPSLGELFF	TGTGCCTGGAGGGGAGGGGCAGGACCTTCCCTCGGGGAGCTGTTTTTT
-	TRBV12-3/TRBV12-4	-	TRBJ2-5	CASTSGETQYF	TGTGCCAGCACCTCCGGAGAGACCCAGTACTTC
TRBD2	TRBV7-6	-	TRBJ2-2	CASSLASGYTGELFF	TGTGCCAGCAGCTTGGCTAGCGGTTACACCGGGGAGCTGTTTTTT
-	TRBV6-5	-	TRBJ1-1	CASSSLTPNTEAFF	TGTGCCAGCAGTTCGCTCACGCCGAACACTGAAGCTTTCTTT
-	TRBV6-5	few	TRBJ2-1	CASNPTAGDYAEQFF	TGTGCCAGCAACCCGACCGCAGGGGATTATGCTGAGCAGTTCTTC
-	TRBV6-5	-	TRBJ1-1	CASSYGSPGGTEAFF	TGTGCCAGCAGTTACGGATCCCCCGGGGGAACTGAAGCTTTCTTT